The entry that follows covers one T cell receptor beta chain sequence. Its antigen remains unidentified. Random hexamers were used to reverse transcribe the RNA input (about 0.45 to 1 ug). By means of immunoSEQ multiplex PCR, TCR beta CDR3 spanning 54 Vbeta and 13 Jbeta underwent amplification. TCRdb passed the immunoSEQ multiplex PCR reads through MiXCR, listing each CDR3 protein once. The sample carries around 150,000 distinct CDR3 sequences, 80% to 95% recorded once. The data were taken from a study of CD8 T cells in Susac syndrome. Controls were age- and sex-matched healthy donors. Study outcomes and limitations: The study conceded that relatively few individuals underwent its TCR sequencing and HLA analysis.

V gave up 5 bases and J gave up 7 bases; unmatched junction bases: 9. This CDR3 region has 13 residues. Per the germline V gene, CDR1 is SQVTM and CDR2 is ANQGSEA. V usage is TRBV29-1 and J usage is TRBJ1-1; 8 bases are a match to TRBD1. Sequencing used CD4+ T cells from PBMCs. The receptor was isolated from a human donor in good health. Here the CDR3 DNA reads TGCAGCGTTACTTTACTAACAGGGGGTGAAGCTTTCTTT. It translates to CSVTLLTGGEAFF.